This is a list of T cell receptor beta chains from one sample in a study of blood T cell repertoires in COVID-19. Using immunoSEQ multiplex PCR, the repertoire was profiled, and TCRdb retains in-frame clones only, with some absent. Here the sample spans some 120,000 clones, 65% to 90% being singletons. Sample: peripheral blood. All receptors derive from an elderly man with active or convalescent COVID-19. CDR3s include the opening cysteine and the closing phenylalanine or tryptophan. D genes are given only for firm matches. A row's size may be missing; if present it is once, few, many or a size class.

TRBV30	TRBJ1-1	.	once	CAWTRTVEAFF	TGTGCCTGGACCCGGACAGTTGAAGCTTTCTTT
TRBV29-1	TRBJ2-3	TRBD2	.	CSVEGMTGGTDTQYF	TGCAGCGTTGAAGGGATGACGGGGGGGACAGATACGCAGTATTTT
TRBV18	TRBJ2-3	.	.	CASSPFIQGTDTQYF	TGTGCCAGCTCACCATTCATCCAGGGAACAGATACGCAGTATTTT
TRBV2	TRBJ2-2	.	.	CASGGPGVTGELFF	TGTGCCAGCGGCGGGCCAGGGGTCACCGGGGAGCTGTTTTTT
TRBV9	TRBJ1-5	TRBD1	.	CASSVGLGTDLNQPQHF	TGTGCCAGCAGCGTAGGGTTAGGGACAGACCTCAATCAGCCCCAGCATTTT
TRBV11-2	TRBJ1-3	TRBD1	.	CASSALQGRLSGNTIYF	TGTGCCAGCAGCGCACTACAGGGGCGCCTCTCTGGAAACACCATATATTTT
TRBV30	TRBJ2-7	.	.	CAHRSSYEQYF	TGTGCCCACCGTAGCTCCTACGAGCAGTACTTC
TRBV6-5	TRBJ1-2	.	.	CASSYPGGGYTF	TGTGCCAGCAGTTACCCGGGGGGTGGCTACACCTTC
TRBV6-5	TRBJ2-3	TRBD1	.	CASGDRGSNTQYF	TGTGCCAGCGGAGACAGGGGATCAAATACGCAGTATTTT
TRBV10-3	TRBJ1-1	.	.	CAISGGTGGGTEAFF	TGTGCCATCAGTGGAGGTACAGGCGGCGGCACTGAAGCTTTCTTT
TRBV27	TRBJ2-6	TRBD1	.	CASSYTGTGTNSGANVLTF	TGTGCCAGCAGTTACACCGGGACAGGTACTAACTCTGGGGCCAACGTCCTGACTTTC
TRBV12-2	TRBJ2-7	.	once	CASRRRQREDEQYF	TGTGCAAGTCGCCGAAGACAGCGCGAGGACGAGCAGTACTTC
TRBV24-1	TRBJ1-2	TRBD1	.	CATSSRQGPYLGYTF	TGTGCCACCAGTTCCAGACAGGGACCCTATCTTGGCTACACCTTC
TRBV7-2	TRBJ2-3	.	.	CASSLGRSDTQYF	TGTGCCAGCAGCTTAGGGCGGTCAGATACGCAGTATTTT
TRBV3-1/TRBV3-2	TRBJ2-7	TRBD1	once	CASSPSTGIYEQYF	TGTGCCAGCAGCCCCTCGACAGGGATATACGAGCAGTACTTC
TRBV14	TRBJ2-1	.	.	CASSLRGLSYNEQFF	TGTGCCAGCAGCCTTAGAGGGCTCTCCTACAATGAGCAGTTCTTC
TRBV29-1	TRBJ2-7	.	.	CSVVMSSYEQYF	TGCAGCGTTGTAATGAGCTCCTACGAGCAGTACTTC
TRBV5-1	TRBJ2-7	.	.	CASSWRAESYEQYF	TGCGCCAGCAGCTGGAGGGCGGAATCCTACGAGCAGTACTTC
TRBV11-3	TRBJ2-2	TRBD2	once	CASSLVPTSGSFTGELFF	TGTGCCAGCAGCTTAGTTCCGACTAGCGGGAGTTTTACCGGGGAGCTGTTTTTT
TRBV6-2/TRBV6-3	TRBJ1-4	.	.	CASSYASSSGLEKLFF	TGTGCCAGCAGTTACGCCTCAAGTAGCGGACTTGAAAAACTGTTTTTT
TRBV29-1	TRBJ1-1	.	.	CSVAKGLGTEAFF	TGCAGCGTTGCGAAGGGGCTGGGCACTGAAGCTTTCTTT
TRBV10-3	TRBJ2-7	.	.	CAIGSRQATYEQYF	TGTGCCATCGGATCTAGACAGGCCACCTACGAGCAGTACTTC
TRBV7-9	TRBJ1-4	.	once	CASKEAGTKLFF	TGTGCCAGCAAGGAGGCGGGGACTAAACTGTTTTTT
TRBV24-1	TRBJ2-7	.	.	CATSDPQGQGVYEQYF	TGTGCCACCAGTGATCCACAGGGCCAAGGGGTGTACGAGCAGTACTTC
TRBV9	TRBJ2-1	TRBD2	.	CASSVGLAGSYNEQFF	TGTGCCAGCAGCGTAGGACTAGCGGGTTCCTACAATGAGCAGTTCTTC
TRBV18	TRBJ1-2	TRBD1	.	CASSPGQDYGYTF	TGTGCCAGCTCACCCGGACAGGACTATGGCTACACCTTC
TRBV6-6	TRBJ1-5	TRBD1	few	CASSYSQGAQHF	TGTGCCAGCAGTTACTCGCAGGGGGCCCAGCATTTT
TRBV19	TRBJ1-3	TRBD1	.	CASSISGQGGNTIYF	TGTGCCAGTAGTATTTCCGGACAGGGTGGAAACACCATATATTTT
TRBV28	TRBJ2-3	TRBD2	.	CASSLTGLAGGITDTQYF	TGTGCCAGCAGTTTAACCGGACTAGCGGGGGGCATCACAGATACGCAGTATTTT
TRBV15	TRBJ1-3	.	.	CATSRDRLGPGGNTIYF	TGTGCCACCAGCAGAGATCGGTTGGGCCCGGGGGGAAACACCATATATTTT
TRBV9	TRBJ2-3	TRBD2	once	CASSVAGGRRDTQYF	TGTGCCAGCAGCGTAGCGGGAGGGAGAAGAGATACGCAGTATTTT
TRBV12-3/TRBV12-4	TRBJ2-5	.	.	CASSLDRRETQYF	TGTGCCAGCAGTTTGGACAGAAGAGAGACCCAGTACTTC
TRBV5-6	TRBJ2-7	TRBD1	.	CASSFPGTASYEQYF	TGTGCCAGCAGCTTCCCCGGGACAGCCTCATACGAGCAGTACTTC
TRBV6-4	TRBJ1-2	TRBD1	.	CASSSRGDSSVVTF	TGTGCCAGCAGTTCGCGGGGGGACAGTTCGGTCGTGACCTTC
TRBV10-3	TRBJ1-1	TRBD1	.	CAISVSPGQGTEAFF	TGTGCCATCAGTGTTTCACCGGGACAGGGAACTGAAGCTTTCTTT
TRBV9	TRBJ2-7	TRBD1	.	CASSEFDRGTTYF	TGTGCCAGCAGCGAATTCGACAGGGGAACGACGTACTTC
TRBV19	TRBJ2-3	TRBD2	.	CASSLLAGVHTQYF	TGTGCCAGTAGTCTACTAGCGGGAGTCCATACGCAGTATTTT
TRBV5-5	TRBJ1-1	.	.	CASSLPGGTEAFF	TGTGCCAGCAGCTTGCCGGGGGGAACTGAAGCTTTCTTT
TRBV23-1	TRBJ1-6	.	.	CASSLRQMSSPLHF	TGCGCCAGCAGTCTTCGACAGATGAGTTCACCCCTCCACTTT
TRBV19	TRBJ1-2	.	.	CASSIESGHYGYTF	TGTGCCAGTAGTATAGAATCTGGCCACTATGGCTACACCTTC
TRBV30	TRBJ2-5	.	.	CAWNQVVQETQYF	TGTGCCTGGAACCAAGTAGTCCAAGAGACCCAGTACTTC
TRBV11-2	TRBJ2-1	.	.	CASSLEVPPRRQFF	TGTGCCAGCAGCTTAGAAGTGCCACCTAGACGGCAGTTCTTC
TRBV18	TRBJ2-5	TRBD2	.	CASSSLLAGGPLTQYF	TGTGCCAGCTCGTCATTACTAGCGGGAGGGCCTTTGACCCAGTACTTC
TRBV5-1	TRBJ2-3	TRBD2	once	CASSLPASGGRTDTQYF	TGCGCCAGCAGCTTACCGGCTAGCGGGGGCCGCACAGATACGCAGTATTTT
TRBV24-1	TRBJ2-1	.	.	CATSDWPGVNEQFF	TGTGCCACCAGTGATTGGCCCGGGGTCAATGAGCAGTTCTTC
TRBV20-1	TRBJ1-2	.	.	CSASIGGYGYTF	TGCAGTGCTAGTATCGGGGGGTATGGCTACACCTTC